These 8 T cell receptor beta chains were sequenced from one sample in a study of tissue T cells after allogeneic stem cell transplantation. TCRdb keeps only in-frame clones here, not all; method: immunoSEQ multiplex PCR. The table includes about 48,000 clones, roughly 73% detected once. Sequencing was carried out using sorted cells pooled from one or two spleens. The source is a pool of C57BL/6 mice in good health.

On this clone itself: Genes and germline are mouse. The read finishes 1 residue shy of the CDR3 end, and the germline J gene is used to complete it. V and J are TRBV23 and TRBJ1-5; TRBD1 reflects the table's D call only, with no check against the DNA. The CDR3 extends over 14 amino acids. Germline values: CDR1 KGHTA, CDR2 FQNQQP. Here the CDR3 reads CSSSRQGGNQAPLF. CDR3 bases read: TGCTCCAGCAGCCGACAGGGGGGAAACCAGGCTCCGCTT. The whole variable domain, remainder taken from reference TRBV23 and TRBJ1-5, is DAAVTQKPRYLIKMKGQEAEMKCIPEKGHTAVFWYQQKQSKELKFLIYFQNQQPLDQIDMVKERFSAVCPSSSLCSLGIRTCEAEDSALYLCSSSRQGGNQAPLFGEGTRLSVL.

This clone was detected a few times. The listed genes are named as in mouse. The read ends 1 residue before the CDR3 terminus; that terminus is restored from the germline J gene. V is TRBV3 and J is TRBJ2-7; the D gene is possibly TRBD1 (5 bases). Between the trimmed V and J ends, which lost 1 base and 5 bases, there was a span of 6 bases. The CDR3 is made up of 12 amino acids. Germline assignment: CDR1 SNHLY and CDR2 FYNGKV (reference sequence). The CDR3 loop reads CASSLGRDEQYF. CDR3 DNA, as far as it was read: TGTGCCAGCAGCTTAGGCAGGGATGAACAGTAC.

A remark on this clone: The genes and germline here are from mouse. Read coverage stops 1 residue before the CDR3 terminus; the germline J gene supplies the remainder. The chain recombines TRBV4 with TRBJ2-1; a possible D gene is TRBD1 (6 bases). Germline CDR1 reads LGHDT; CDR2 reads YNNKQL (reference sequence). Trimming shortened V by 4 bases and J by 3 bases, and 10 bases separated the two germline ends. The CDR3 extends over 14 amino acids. The covered CDR3 bases are TGTGCCAGCAGCTCCTGGGACACCTATGCTGAGCAGTTC. It yields the protein CASSSWDTYAEQF. The whole CDR3 is CASSSWDTYAEQFF.

Concerning this clone: Gene names are mouse gene names. The read is 1 residue too short to cover the CDR3 end, so that end is filled in from the germline J gene. This chain links TRBV13-2 with TRBJ1-4; D is perhaps TRBD1 (5 bases). Trimming took 3 bases from V and 5 from J, leaving 8 bases between them. The CDR3 consists of 13 residues. Germline V CDR1 and CDR2: NNHNN, SYGAGS (reference sequence). The CDR3 DNA, read in part, is TGTGCCAGCGGTGCCTCAGGGAACGAAAGATTATTT. Protein sequence: CASGASGNERLF. The entire CDR3 reads CASGASGNERLFF.

Of note for this clone: Gene names are the mouse ones. From the germline J gene comes the end of the CDR3, since the read stops 1 residue before it. The chain has TRBV1 and TRBJ2-5; D not resolved. This CDR3 is built from 14 residues. V gave up 2 bases and J gave up 3 bases, with 9 bases separating them. CDR1 and CDR2 (germline): NSQYPW, LRSPGD (reference sequence). The CDR3 here is CTCSAIARQDTQYF. The CDR3 DNA, read in part, is TGCACCTGCAGTGCAATCGCCAGACAAGACACCCAGTAC. The full variable domain, with the rest looked up from reference TRBV1 and TRBJ2-5, is VTLLEQNPRWRLVPRGQAVNLRCILKNSQYPWMSWYQQDLQKQLQWLFTLRSPGDKEVKSLPGADYLATRVTDTELRLQVANMSQGRTLYCTCSAIARQDTQYFGPGTRLLVL.

Concerning this clone: Mouse germline and gene names are used. The CDR3 extends 1 residue past the end of the read, so its final part is completed from the germline J gene. This chain joins TRBV19 and TRBJ1-3, with D uncertain. The CDR3 totals 12 residues. Germline CDR1 reads FNHDT; CDR2 reads SITEND (reference sequence). The V end was cut by 0 bases, the J end by 5 bases, with 3 bases between. The covered CDR3 bases are TGTGCCAGCAGTATAGTACGAAATACGCTCTAT. It encodes CASSIVRNTLY. The CDR3 in its entirety is CASSIVRNTLYF.

For this clone: The gene names here belong to mouse. The read ends 1 residue early relative to the CDR3; the germline J gene fills the gap. The rearrangement joins TRBV3 to TRBJ1-6, with D uncertain. TRBJ1-6 is assigned to the ORF class and has an uncertain function. V was trimmed by 3 bases and J by 4 bases, leaving 7 bases between them. The length of the CDR3 is 14 residues. Germline V gene lookup returns CDR1 SNHLY and CDR2 FYNGKV (reference sequence). CDR3 sequence reads: CASSLSRYNSPLYF. The part of the CDR3 DNA that was read is TGTGCCAGCAGCTTGTCCAGATATAATTCGCCCCTCTAC.

A remark on this clone: Mouse names are used for the genes. The CDR3 end lies 1 residue beyond the end of the read and is filled in from the germline J gene. The rearrangement uses TRBV13-2 and TRBJ2-2; 8 nucleotides match TRBD1. V lost 2 bases to trimming and J lost 5 bases; unmatched junction nucleotides: 5. The CDR3 spans 15 residues. The V gene's germline CDR1 is NNHNN and CDR2 SYGAGS (reference sequence). CDR3 sequence: CASGDRQGRTGQLYF. The part of the CDR3 DNA that was read is TGTGCCAGCGGTGACAGACAGGGGAGAACCGGGCAGCTCTAC.